Below, 28 T cell receptor beta chains from the same sample are listed, as sequenced in a study of regulatory T cells in long-lasting Graves disease (dated by TCRdb to the early 2020s). The time point label corresponds to: newly diagnosed GD, antithyroid drugs for less than 3 months. For both TCR sequencing and RNA sequencing, RNA was extracted from PBMCs in TRIzol. Receptor libraries were prepared by multiplex PCR. The run used an Illumina HiSeq 4000. TCR beta libraries were built with iRepertoire HTBI primers and Arm-PCR amplification of CDR3 regions. TCRdb applied fastp at Q25 and MiXCR to the public reads, then kept only in-frame beta chains. All rows with the same CDR3 protein become a single entry with the most common DNA and genes. A total of approximately 560,000 distinct CDR3 sequences appear in this sample, about 16% of them only once. Around 12% of the sample belongs to the ten largest clones.

This same sample was also part of a study on T cells in Graves' hyperthyroidism and ophthalmopathy.

This specimen was peripheral blood mononuclear cells (PBMCs), taken at new diagnosis, from a patient treated with antithyroid drugs. Receptors originate from a young man with Graves disease. Donor details come from another sample of the same person, matched by shared clones.

About this clonotype itself: A much bigger clone sits one base away, suggesting this may be a read error. The rearrangement links TRBV20-1 to TRBJ1-1, with D unclear. The germline V gene has CDR1 DFQATT and CDR2 SNEGSKA (reference sequence). The length of the CDR3 is 13 residues. The V end was cut by 1 base, the J end by 4 bases, with 10 bases between. The CDR3 DNA follows: TGCAGTGCTAGAGTCTCGGCGGGCACTGAAGCTTTCTTT. Protein: CSARVSAGTEAFF.

This clonotype was counted between two and nine times. The chain is built from TRBV12-3 or TRBV12-4 and TRBJ2-1, with a possible D match to TRBD2 (6 bases). V was shortened by 0 bases and J by 7 bases, with 13 bases between the two germline ends. The length of the CDR3 is 15 residues. The CDR3 reads CASSLAGGNRNEQFF. The CDR3 nucleotides are TGTGCCAGCAGTTTAGCGGGAGGTAATAGGAATGAGCAGTTCTTC.

This clonotype was seen ten or more times. This rearrangement joins TRBV19 to TRBJ1-1; D is undetermined. This CDR3 is 17 amino acids long. V gave up 7 bases and J gave up 1 base, with 22 bases separating them. The germline V gene has CDR1 LNHDA and CDR2 SQIVND (reference sequence). In DNA form, the CDR3 reads TGTGCCAGTATATCCCACGGCGGGGATTTCTCGAACACTGAAGCTTTCTTT. Protein product: CASISHGGDFSNTEAFF.

This clonotype appeared many times. The CDR3 sequence is CASSKDREQNIQYF. CDR3 nucleotides: TGCGCCAGCAGCAAGGACAGGGAGCAAAACATTCAGTACTTC. This chain links TRBV5-1 with TRBJ2-4; 8 positions agree with TRBD1. J was trimmed by 5 bases and V by 4 bases; bases with no gene match: 5. CDR1 is SGHRS, CDR2 YFSETQ, per germline. This CDR3 is 14 amino acids long.

This clonotype occurred many times. The rearrangement links TRBV14 to TRBJ2-5; D perhaps matches TRBD1 (5 bases). V was shortened by 4 bases and J by 3 bases, with 21 bases between the two germline ends. This CDR3 is 17 amino acids long. The germline V gene encodes CDR1 SGHDN and CDR2 FVKESK. CDR3 nucleotide sequence: TGTGCCAGCAGCCGCCCACCCAGGGTTGGAATTAAAGAGACCCAGTACTTC. Protein product: CASSRPPRVGIKETQYF.

This clonotype was seen ten or more times. In DNA form, the CDR3 reads TGTGCCAGCAGCCCGACAGGGGGTACGGCTGAAGCTTTCTTT. Protein: CASSPTGGTAEAFF. The V gene is TRBV12-3 or TRBV12-4, the J gene TRBJ1-1, with 9 bases identical to TRBD1. This CDR3 is built from 14 residues. V gave up 6 bases and J gave up 6 bases; unmatched junction bases: 8.

CDR3 coding DNA: TGTGCCAGCAGTGAGGGAGGACAGGGTCAGTACGAGCAGTACTTC. Translated: CASSEGGQGQYEQYF. This chain links TRBV2 with TRBJ2-7; 8 nucleotides agree with TRBD1. The CDR3 length is 15 residues. Trimming cost V 3 bases and J 4 bases; bases outside gene matches: 8. Germline loops: CDR1 SNHLY, CDR2 FYNNEI.

This clonotype came up many times. J is TRBJ1-5 and V is TRBV6-1; 7 nucleotides agree with TRBD1. The CDR3 has 15 amino acids. The junction had 5 bases not matched to a gene; V was cut back by 6 bases and J by 0 bases. The germline V gene has CDR1 MNHNS and CDR2 SASEGT. CDR3 nucleotide sequence: TGTGCCAGCAGATCCGGGACAGATAGCAATCAGCCCCAGCATTTT. It yields the protein CASRSGTDSNQPQHF.

A few counts support this clonotype. This chain uses TRBV6-1 with TRBJ2-5; no reliable D call. The length of the CDR3 is 16 residues. Germline CDR1 and CDR2: MNHNS and SASEGT. The germline V and J ends were trimmed by 8 bases and 0 bases, with 19 bases remaining between them. The CDR3 DNA follows: TGTGCCAGCCCTAAGTGGTCGCGGCGGTACCAAGAGACCCAGTACTTC. As protein: CASPKWSRRYQETQYF.

This clonotype was seen at least ten times. The chain carries TRBV6-1 and TRBJ1-5; D call uncertain. Germline V gene lookup returns CDR1 MNHNS and CDR2 SASEGT. Trimming left V 6 bases short and J 5 bases short, with 14 bases between. This CDR3 spans 14 amino acids. The CDR3 loop reads CASSRTEGDQPQHF. The DNA of the CDR3 is TGTGCCAGCAGCAGGACCGAAGGCGATCAGCCCCAGCATTTT.

The gene calls are TRBV11-2 and TRBJ2-1; TRBD2 matches 10 bases. The germline CDR1 and CDR2 sequences are SGHAT and FQNNGV. The CDR3 totals 16 residues. The V and J ends lost 7 bases and 3 bases, in that order; junction bases with no gene match: 9. The CDR3 DNA reads as TGTGCCAGCAAAGGTGGACTAGCGGAACTCTACAATGAGCAGTTCTTC. It codes for CASKGGLAELYNEQFF.

V is TRBV5-1 and J is TRBJ1-6; perhaps TRBD1 as D (5 bases). Germline values: CDR1 SGHRS, CDR2 YFSETQ. Trimming took 0 bases from V and 9 from J, leaving 10 bases between them. CDR3 length: 14 amino acids. This chain's CDR3 is CASSLEGQGSPLHF. The CDR3, as DNA: TGCGCCAGCAGCTTGGAGGGGCAAGGTTCACCCCTCCACTTT.

V usage is TRBV19 and J usage is TRBJ2-1; D may be TRBD1 (7 bases). The V and J ends lost 3 bases and 2 bases respectively, with 11 bases between them. CDR1 and CDR2 from the germline V gene are LNHDA and SQIVND (reference sequence). The CDR3 consists of 15 residues. In nucleotides, the CDR3 is TGTGCCAGTAGTATTGGAGGGACAGCCTACAATGAGCAGTTCTTC. Residues: CASSIGGTAYNEQFF.

Remarks on this clonotype: This clone may be a read error of a much larger clone one base away. The conserved final phenylalanine or tryptophan is absent from the CDR3, which likely points to a read error. This CDR3 is CASSPRLAGDGDTQYL. The CDR3 DNA sequence: TGTGCCAGCAGTCCGAGACTAGCGGGAGACGGAGATACGCAGTATCTT. This chain uses TRBV6-2 or TRBV6-3 with TRBJ2-3, with 12 bases aligning to TRBD2. V dropped 5 bases and J dropped 5; count of bases not matched to a gene: 8. Germline V gene data show CDR1 as MNHEY and CDR2 as SVGEGT. The CDR3 consists of 16 residues.

With respect to this clonotype: Possible read error: a much larger clone is one base away. The chain is built from TRBV30 and TRBJ2-1, with TRBD1 as a possible D gene (6 bases). The CDR3 length is 14 residues. V lost 4 bases and J lost 6, with 16 bases in between. Germline CDR1 GTSNPN, CDR2 SVGIG (reference sequence). Written as DNA, the CDR3 is TGTGCCTGGACAGGGACAAAGATGGTCAATGAGCAGTTCTTC. Translation: CAWTGTKMVNEQFF.

The table lists this clonotype with a few counts. V gene TRBV6-1 combines with J gene TRBJ1-1, with 8 bases identical to TRBD1. Looked up from germline, CDR1 is MNHNS and CDR2 is SASEGT. There are 17 residues in the CDR3. J lost 4 bases, V lost 8 bases, and 18 bases had no gene match. This chain's CDR3 is CASGETGDQFWSTEAFF. The CDR3 DNA sequence: TGTGCCAGCGGGGAGACAGGGGATCAGTTCTGGAGCACTGAAGCTTTCTTT.

CDR3 bases: TGTGCCAGCAGTTACTCCGAAGACGAGCAGTACTTC. Its protein is CASSYSEDEQYF. The chain carries TRBV6-2 or TRBV6-3 and TRBJ2-7; D gene ambiguous. The CDR3 totals 12 residues. Deletions cut 0 bases from V and 5 bases from J, with 5 bases between. The germline CDR1 and CDR2 sequences are MNHEY and SVGEGT.

This clonotype was picked up many times. The gene calls are TRBV12-3 or TRBV12-4 and TRBJ1-5; D unresolved. The CDR3 length is 14 residues. Trimming cost V 1 base and J 0 bases, with 4 bases left between them. DNA for the CDR3: TGTGCCAGCAGTTTAGAAAGTAGCAATCAGCCCCAGCATTTT. Translating gives CASSLESSNQPQHF.

The chain has TRBV30 and TRBJ2-7, with 9 bases that match TRBD2. The CDR3 is made up of 15 amino acids. The V gene's germline CDR1 is GTSNPN and CDR2 SVGIG (reference sequence). The trim removed 0 bases at V and 4 bases at J, leaving 7 bases unmatched. This chain's CDR3 is CAWSVELAGFYEQYF. The CDR3 DNA reads as TGTGCCTGGAGTGTAGAGCTAGCGGGATTTTACGAGCAGTACTTC.

At least ten counts were recorded for this clonotype. This chain uses TRBV30 with TRBJ1-5; no clear D gene. V was clipped by 1 base and J by 6 bases, with 13 bases between them. The CDR3 runs 14 residues. Germline V lookup: CDR1 GTSNPN, CDR2 SVGIG (reference sequence). This CDR3 reads CAWSDTVGSQPQHF. The CDR3 coding sequence is TGTGCCTGGAGTGATACAGTGGGTAGTCAGCCCCAGCATTTT.

Many counts were recorded for this clonotype. The chain carries TRBV2 and TRBJ2-5, with D perhaps matching TRBD1 or TRBD2 (5 bases each). Per germline, CDR1 SNHLY and CDR2 FYNNEI. The V end was cut by 7 bases, the J end by 2 bases, with 8 bases between. The CDR3 has 12 amino acids. CDR3 region: CASKGSQETQYF. In nucleotides, the CDR3 is TGTGCCAGCAAGGGGAGTCAAGAGACCCAGTACTTC. Looking up the rest from reference TRBV2 and TRBJ2-5 gives the full variable domain: EPEVTQTPSHQVTQMGQEVILRCVPISNHLYFYWYRQILGQKVEFLVSFYNNEISEKSEIFDDQFSVERPDGSNFTLKIRSTKLEDSAMYFCASKGSQETQYFGPGTRLLVL.

This clonotype was seen ten or more times. The chain uses TRBV12-3 or TRBV12-4 and TRBJ2-7, with 15 positions matching TRBD2. The CDR3 covers 15 residues. V was pared by 9 bases and J by 12 bases, with 15 bases of the junction left unmatched. CDR3 protein: CARFPPRTSGRAPYF. The CDR3 DNA is TGTGCCAGATTCCCACCCCGGACTAGCGGGAGGGCCCCGTACTTC.

Only a few counts were recorded for this clonotype. This chain uses TRBV12-3 or TRBV12-4 with TRBJ1-2; weak D call: TRBD1 (6 bases). The V end lost 3 bases, the J end lost 5 bases, and 16 bases lay between the germline ends. The CDR3 covers 15 residues. Here the CDR3 reads CASSFTGMSRYGYTF. The CDR3 DNA sequence: TGTGCCAGCAGTTTTACAGGGATGTCGCGTTATGGCTACACCTTC.

This clonotype was seen at least ten times. The V call is TRBV3-1, the J call TRBJ2-5; 10 nucleotides line up with TRBD2. This CDR3 is 16 amino acids long. Germline CDR1 is LGHDT and CDR2 is YNNKEL (reference sequence). Trimming took 0 bases from V and 2 from J; bases not matched to a gene: 3. The chain's CDR3 is CASSQDGTSVQETQYF. CDR3 in DNA: TGTGCCAGCAGCCAAGACGGGACTAGCGTTCAAGAGACCCAGTACTTC.

This clonotype was detected many times. The chain combines TRBV20-1 with TRBJ2-1; weak D call: TRBD2 (6 bases). The CDR3 consists of 17 residues. Between the trimmed V and J ends, which lost 0 bases and 2 bases, there was a span of 17 bases. Germline V gives CDR1 DFQATT, CDR2 SNEGSKA (reference sequence). The CDR3 bases are TGCAGTGCTAGAGATTTGAGAGGGACTCGGGCCTACAATGAGCAGTTCTTC. Translation gives CSARDLRGTRAYNEQFF.

CDR3 DNA: TGTGCCAGCAGAGACCCGATGGGACTAGCGGGAGGGGCAAACACCGGGGAGCTGTTTTTT. Translation: CASRDPMGLAGGANTGELFF. This chain connects TRBV6-1 to TRBJ2-2; 16 bases are a match to TRBD2. With 6 bases clipped from V and 2 bases from J, the junction kept 12 bases outside the gene matches. Looked up from germline, CDR1 is MNHNS and CDR2 is SASEGT. The CDR3 loop spans 20 amino acids.

This clonotype was counted at least ten times. This chain joins TRBV20-1 and TRBJ2-3, with D possibly being TRBD1 (6 bases). The V and J ends lost 3 bases and 4 bases respectively, with 11 bases between them. From germline, CDR1 is DFQATT and CDR2 SNEGSKA (reference sequence). The CDR3 has 13 residues. CDR3 bases: TGCAGTGCTAGGGGGGCATCGCCAGATACGCAGTATTTT. Translating gives CSARGASPDTQYF.

This clonotype was detected a few times. The V and J genes are TRBV2 and TRBJ2-7, with D tentatively TRBD2 (5 bases). Germline V lookup: CDR1 SNHLY, CDR2 FYNNEI. V dropped 7 bases and J dropped 6 bases, with 13 bases sitting between them. This CDR3 has 12 residues. CDR3 in amino acids: CASKRKGIEQYF. The CDR3 region has the DNA TGTGCCAGCAAGCGGAAAGGGATCGAGCAGTACTTC.